The sequence of this T cell receptor (beta chain) was determined in a study of blood T cell repertoires in COVID-19. Study-wide background: The origin of the acute and convalescent COVID-19 samples was the United States, Italy and Spain.

Sequencing used immunoSEQ multiplex PCR; TCRdb keeps in-frame clones, though not all of them. The sample has around 220,000 clones; about 91% are singletons. Germline assignment: CDR1 SGHTA and CDR2 FQGNSA. This CDR3 has 14 residues. Germline trimming cut 5 bases from V and 1 base from J; bases unmatched to any gene: 1. Sequencing was carried out using PBMCs or T cells enriched from blood (not recorded which). The source of this sequence is a woman aged 50 to 65 with acute COVID-19. The chain combines TRBV7-2 with TRBJ1-4; 7 nucleotides line up with TRBD1. For the CDR3, the DNA is TGTGCCAGCAGCCGGGACAGAACTAATGAAAAACTGTTTTTT. Amino acids: CASSRDRTNEKLFF.